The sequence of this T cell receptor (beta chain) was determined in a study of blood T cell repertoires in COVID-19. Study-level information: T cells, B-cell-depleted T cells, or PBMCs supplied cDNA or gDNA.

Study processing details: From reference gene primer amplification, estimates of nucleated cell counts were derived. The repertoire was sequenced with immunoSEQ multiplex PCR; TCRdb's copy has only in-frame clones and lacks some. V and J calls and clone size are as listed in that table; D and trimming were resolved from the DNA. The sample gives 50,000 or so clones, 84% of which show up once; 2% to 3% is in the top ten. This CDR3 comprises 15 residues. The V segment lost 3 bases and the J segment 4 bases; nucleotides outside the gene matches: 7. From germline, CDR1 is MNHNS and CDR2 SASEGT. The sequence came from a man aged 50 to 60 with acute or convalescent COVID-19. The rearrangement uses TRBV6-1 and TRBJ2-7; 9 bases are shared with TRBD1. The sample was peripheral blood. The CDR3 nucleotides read TGTGCCAGCAGTGAGCCCGGGACAGGGTCATACGAGCAGTACTTC. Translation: CASSEPGTGSYEQYF.